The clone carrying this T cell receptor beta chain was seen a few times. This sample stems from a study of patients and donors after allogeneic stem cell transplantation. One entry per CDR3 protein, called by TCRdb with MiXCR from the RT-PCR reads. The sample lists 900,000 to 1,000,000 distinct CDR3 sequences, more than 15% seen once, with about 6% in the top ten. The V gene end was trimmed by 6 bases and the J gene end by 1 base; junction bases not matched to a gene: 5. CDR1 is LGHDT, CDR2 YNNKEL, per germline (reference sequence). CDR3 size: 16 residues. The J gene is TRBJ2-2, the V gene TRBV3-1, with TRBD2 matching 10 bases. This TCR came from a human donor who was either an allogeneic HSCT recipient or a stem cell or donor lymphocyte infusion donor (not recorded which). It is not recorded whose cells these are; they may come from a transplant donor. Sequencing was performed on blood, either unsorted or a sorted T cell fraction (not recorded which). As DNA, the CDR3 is TGTGCCAGCAGTCATCGGACTAGCGGGAACACCGGGGAGCTGTTTTTT. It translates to CASSHRTSGNTGELFF.